What follows are 12 T cell receptor beta chains derived from one specimen sequenced in a study of monozygotic twins with inflammatory bowel disease. TCRdb derives one entry per CDR3 protein from the 5' RACE reads, leaving out DNA. Reported are approximately 160,000 distinct CDR3 sequences; the ten largest clones contain approximately 7%. Sequencing used blood. The receptors shown here come from a human donor with ulcerative colitis or Crohn's disease, or a healthy co-twin of an affected twin (not recorded which).

The V call is TRBV3-1, the J call TRBJ1-3; TCRdb's D call of TRBD1 is untestable without DNA. The germline V gene has CDR1 LGHDT and CDR2 YNNKEL (reference sequence). This CDR3 contains 14 residues. The CDR3: CASSFRGSGNTIYF.

The chain uses TRBV29-1 and TRBJ2-3; TCRdb picks TRBD2, but there is no DNA to check that call. Germline CDR1 reads SQVTM; CDR2 reads ANQGSEA. The CDR3 is made up of 13 amino acids. CDR3 protein: CSGDSPGPDTQYF.

The chain recombines TRBV5-1 with TRBJ2-1. Germline loops: CDR1 SGHRS, CDR2 YFSETQ. The CDR3 runs to 13 residues. CDR3 loop: CASSLRVGDEQFF.

This chain links TRBV7-9 with TRBJ1-5; TCRdb indicates TRBD1, and absent DNA this call remains unverified. CDR1 is SEHNR and CDR2 is FQNEAQ in the germline V gene (reference sequence). The CDR3 extends over 12 amino acids. The CDR3 spells CASSFNEAGEHF.

The chain uses TRBV3-1 and TRBJ2-5; there is no DNA to check the TCRdb D call of TRBD1. There are 11 residues in the CDR3. In germline, CDR1 is LGHDT, CDR2 YNNKEL (reference sequence). CDR3 residues: CASSTGETQYF.

The rearrangement links TRBV20-1 to TRBJ2-1. The CDR3 covers 16 residues. CDR1 and CDR2 (germline): DFQATT, SNEGSKA (reference sequence). CDR3 in amino acids: CSARDQVNTFYNEQFF.

The chain joins TRBV3-1 to TRBJ2-3. The V gene's germline CDR1 is LGHDT and CDR2 YNNKEL (reference sequence). The CDR3 contains 16 residues. The CDR3 reads CASSQEEINDTDTQYF.

The V gene is TRBV6-2 or TRBV6-3, the J gene TRBJ2-1; TCRdb selects TRBD1, and the lack of DNA leaves this call unchecked. The CDR3 sequence is 14 residues long. The germline V gene encodes CDR1 MNHEY and CDR2 SVGEGT. CDR3: CASKTALGRNEQFF.

The chain couples TRBV20-1 to TRBJ2-5; the D call of TRBD1 rests on TCRdb alone, since no DNA is present to check it. Germline values: CDR1 DFQATT, CDR2 SNEGSKA (reference sequence). This CDR3 region has 14 residues. The CDR3 protein is CSAPLGGGAETQYF.

The chain joins TRBV7-2 to TRBJ2-7. The CDR3 contains 14 residues. Germline-derived CDR1 and CDR2 are SGHTA and FQGNSA. CDR3: CASSLEVAAYEQYF.

CDR3 loop: CASSTGDSGANVLTF. The chain is built from TRBV28 and TRBJ2-6; TCRdb picks TRBD1, but there is no DNA to check that call. The CDR3 is 15 amino acids. The V gene's germline CDR1 is MDHEN and CDR2 SYDVKM.

The chain couples TRBV13 to TRBJ2-1; without DNA, the TCRdb call of TRBD2 cannot be checked. The CDR3 length is 18 residues. Per the germline V gene, CDR1 is PRHDT and CDR2 is FYEKMQ (reference sequence). Here the CDR3 reads CASSTGWTSGVNYNEQFF.